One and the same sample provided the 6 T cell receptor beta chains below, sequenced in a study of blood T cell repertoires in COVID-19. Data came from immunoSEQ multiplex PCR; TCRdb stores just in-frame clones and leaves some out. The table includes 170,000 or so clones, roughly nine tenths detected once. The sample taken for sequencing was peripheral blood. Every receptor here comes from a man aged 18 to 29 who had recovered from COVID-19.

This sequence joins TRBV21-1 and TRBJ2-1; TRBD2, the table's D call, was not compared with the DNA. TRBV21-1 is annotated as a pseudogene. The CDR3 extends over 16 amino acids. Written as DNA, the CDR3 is TGTGCCAGCAGCACCCGGACTAGCCCGGGGCACAATGAGCAGTTCTTC. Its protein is CASSTRTSPGHNEQFF.

Written as DNA, the CDR3 is TGTGCCAGCAGCGAGAGACTTAGCGGTCCCCGGATCTACGAGCAGTACTTC. It codes for CASSERLSGPRIYEQYF. The chain links TRBV3-1 (or the pseudogene TRBV3-2) to TRBJ2-7; D possibly corresponds to TRBD2 (6 bases). With 5 bases removed from V and 3 bases from J, the gap between germline ends came to 23 bases. The CDR3 is 17 amino acids. CDR1 and CDR2 from the germline V gene are LGHDT and YNNKEL (reference sequence).

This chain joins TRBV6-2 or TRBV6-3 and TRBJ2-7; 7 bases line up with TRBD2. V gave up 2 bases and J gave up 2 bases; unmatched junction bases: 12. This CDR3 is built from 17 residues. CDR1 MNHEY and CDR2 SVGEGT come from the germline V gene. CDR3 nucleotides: TGTGCCAGCAGTTACCCAGCGGGGCAGGACCTCACCTACGAGCAGTACTTC. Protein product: CASSYPAGQDLTYEQYF.

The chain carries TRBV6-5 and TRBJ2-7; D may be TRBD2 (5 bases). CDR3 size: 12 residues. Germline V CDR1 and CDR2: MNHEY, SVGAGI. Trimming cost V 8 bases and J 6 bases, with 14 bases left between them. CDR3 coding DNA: TGTGCCAGCGGCGAGGGTCGGGTCGAGCAGTACTTC. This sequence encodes CASGEGRVEQYF.

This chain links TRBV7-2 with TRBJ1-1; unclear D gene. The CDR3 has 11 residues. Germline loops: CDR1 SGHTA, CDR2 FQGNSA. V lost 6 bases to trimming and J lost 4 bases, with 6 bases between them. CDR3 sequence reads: CASSSPTEAFF. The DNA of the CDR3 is TGTGCCAGCAGTTCTCCCACTGAAGCTTTCTTT.

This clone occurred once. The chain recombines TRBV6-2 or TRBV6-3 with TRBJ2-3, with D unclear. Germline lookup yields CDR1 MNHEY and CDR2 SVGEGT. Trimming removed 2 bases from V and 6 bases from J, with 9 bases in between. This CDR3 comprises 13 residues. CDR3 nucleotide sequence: TGTGCCAGCAGTTACACCACGGTGGATACGCAGTATTTT. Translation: CASSYTTVDTQYF.